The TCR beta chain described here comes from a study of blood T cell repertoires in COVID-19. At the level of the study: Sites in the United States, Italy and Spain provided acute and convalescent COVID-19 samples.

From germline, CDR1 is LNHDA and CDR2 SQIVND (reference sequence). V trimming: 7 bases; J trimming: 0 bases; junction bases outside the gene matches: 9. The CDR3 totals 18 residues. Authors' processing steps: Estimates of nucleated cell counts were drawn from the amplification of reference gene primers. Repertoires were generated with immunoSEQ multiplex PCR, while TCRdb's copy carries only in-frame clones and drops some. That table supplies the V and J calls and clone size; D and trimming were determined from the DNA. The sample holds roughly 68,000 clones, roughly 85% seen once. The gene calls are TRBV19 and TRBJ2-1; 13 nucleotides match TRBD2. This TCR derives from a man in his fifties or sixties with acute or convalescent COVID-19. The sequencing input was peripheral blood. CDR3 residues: CASIRTSGGPSSYNEQFF. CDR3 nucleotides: TGTGCCAGTATTAGGACTAGCGGGGGTCCGAGCTCCTACAATGAGCAGTTCTTC.